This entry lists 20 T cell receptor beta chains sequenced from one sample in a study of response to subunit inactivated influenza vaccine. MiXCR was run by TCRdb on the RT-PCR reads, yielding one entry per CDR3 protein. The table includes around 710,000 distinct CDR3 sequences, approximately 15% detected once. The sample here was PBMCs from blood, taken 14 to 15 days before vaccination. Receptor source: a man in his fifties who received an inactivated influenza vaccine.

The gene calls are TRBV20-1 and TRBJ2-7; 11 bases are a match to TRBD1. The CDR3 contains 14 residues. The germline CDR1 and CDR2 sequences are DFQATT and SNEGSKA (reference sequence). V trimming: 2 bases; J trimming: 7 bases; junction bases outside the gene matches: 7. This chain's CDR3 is CSARSGTGGREQYF. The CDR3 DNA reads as TGCAGTGCTAGATCGGGGACAGGGGGTCGGGAGCAGTACTTC.

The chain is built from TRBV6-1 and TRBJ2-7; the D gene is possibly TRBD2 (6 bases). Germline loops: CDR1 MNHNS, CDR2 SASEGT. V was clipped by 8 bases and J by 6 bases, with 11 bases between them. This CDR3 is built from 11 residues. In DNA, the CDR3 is TGTGCCAGCGCGGCGGGAAGCGAGCAGTACTTC. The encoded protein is CASAAGSEQYF.

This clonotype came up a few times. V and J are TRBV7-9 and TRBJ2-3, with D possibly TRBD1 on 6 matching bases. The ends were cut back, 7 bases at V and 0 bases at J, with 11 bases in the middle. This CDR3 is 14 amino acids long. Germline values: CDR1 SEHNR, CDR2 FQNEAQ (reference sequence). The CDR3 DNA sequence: TGTGCCAGCATGGGACACATAAGCACAGATACGCAGTATTTT. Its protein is CASMGHISTDTQYF.

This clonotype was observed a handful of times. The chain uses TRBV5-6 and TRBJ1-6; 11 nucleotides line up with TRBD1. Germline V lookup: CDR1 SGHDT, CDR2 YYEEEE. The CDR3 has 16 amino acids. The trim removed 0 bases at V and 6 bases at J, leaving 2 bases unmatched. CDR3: CASSLAGTGGNSPLHF. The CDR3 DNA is TGTGCCAGCAGCTTGGCCGGGACAGGGGGTAATTCACCCCTCCACTTT.

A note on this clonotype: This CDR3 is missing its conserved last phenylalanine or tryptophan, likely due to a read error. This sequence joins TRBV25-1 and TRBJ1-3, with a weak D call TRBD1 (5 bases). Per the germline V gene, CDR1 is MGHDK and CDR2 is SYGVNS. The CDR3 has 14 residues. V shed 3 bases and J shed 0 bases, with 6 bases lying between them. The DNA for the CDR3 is TGTGCCAGCAGTGATGACAGCTCTGGAAACACCATATATTCT. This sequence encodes CASSDDSSGNTIYS.

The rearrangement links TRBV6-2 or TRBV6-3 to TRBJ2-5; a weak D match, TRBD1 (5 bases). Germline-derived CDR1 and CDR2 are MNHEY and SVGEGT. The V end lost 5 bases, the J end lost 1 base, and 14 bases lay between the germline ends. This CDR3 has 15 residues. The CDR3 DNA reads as TGTGCCAGCAGTAAGCCGACAGACTTCCAAGAGACCCAGTACTTC. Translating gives CASSKPTDFQETQYF.

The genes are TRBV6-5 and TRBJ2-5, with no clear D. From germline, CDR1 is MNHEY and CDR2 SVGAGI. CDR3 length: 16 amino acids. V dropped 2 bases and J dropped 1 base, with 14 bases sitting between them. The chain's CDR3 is CASSYASMNGQETQYF. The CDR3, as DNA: TGTGCCAGCAGTTACGCCTCCATGAACGGCCAAGAGACCCAGTACTTC.

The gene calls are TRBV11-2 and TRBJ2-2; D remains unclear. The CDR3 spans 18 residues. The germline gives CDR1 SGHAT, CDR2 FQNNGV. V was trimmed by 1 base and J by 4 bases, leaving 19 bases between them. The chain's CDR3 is CASSLGYWGFSATGELFF. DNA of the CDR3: TGTGCCAGCAGCTTAGGTTATTGGGGATTTTCGGCCACCGGGGAGCTGTTTTTT.

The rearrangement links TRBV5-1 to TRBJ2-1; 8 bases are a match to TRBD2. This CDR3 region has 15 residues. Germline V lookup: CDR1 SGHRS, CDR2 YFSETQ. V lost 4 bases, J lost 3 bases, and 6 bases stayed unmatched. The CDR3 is CASSPGLVHYNEQFF. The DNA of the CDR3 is TGCGCCAGCAGCCCGGGACTAGTTCACTACAATGAGCAGTTCTTC.

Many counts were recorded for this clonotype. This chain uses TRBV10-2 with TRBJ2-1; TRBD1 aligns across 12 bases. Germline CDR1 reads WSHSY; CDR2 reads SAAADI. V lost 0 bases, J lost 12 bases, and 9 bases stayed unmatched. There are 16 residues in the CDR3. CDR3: CASSESGDRGLGRQFF. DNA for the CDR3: TGCGCCAGCAGTGAGTCGGGGGACAGGGGGCTTGGAAGGCAGTTCTTC.

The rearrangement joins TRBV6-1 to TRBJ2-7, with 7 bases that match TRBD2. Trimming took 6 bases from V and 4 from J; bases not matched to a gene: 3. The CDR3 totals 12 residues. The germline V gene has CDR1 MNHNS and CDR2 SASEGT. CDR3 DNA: TGTGCCAGCAGATGGGGGGGATACGAGCAGTACTTC. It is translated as CASRWGGYEQYF.

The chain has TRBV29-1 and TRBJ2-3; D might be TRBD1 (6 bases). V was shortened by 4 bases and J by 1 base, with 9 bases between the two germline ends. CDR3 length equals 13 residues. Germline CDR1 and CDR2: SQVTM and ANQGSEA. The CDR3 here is CSVGGLRTDTQYF. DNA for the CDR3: TGCAGCGTTGGGGGGCTACGCACAGATACGCAGTATTTT.

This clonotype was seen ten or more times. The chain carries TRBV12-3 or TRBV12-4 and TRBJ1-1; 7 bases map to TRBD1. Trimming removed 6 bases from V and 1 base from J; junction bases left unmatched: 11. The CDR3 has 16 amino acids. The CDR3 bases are TGTGCCAGCAGCCTGACAGGGCAAGGGGCGAACACTGAAGCTTTCTTT. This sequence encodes CASSLTGQGANTEAFF.

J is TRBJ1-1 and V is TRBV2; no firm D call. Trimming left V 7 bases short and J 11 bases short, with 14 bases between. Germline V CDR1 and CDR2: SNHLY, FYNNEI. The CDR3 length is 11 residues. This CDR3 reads CASKTVDEAFF. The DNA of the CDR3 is TGTGCCAGCAAGACCGTGGATGAGGCTTTCTTT.

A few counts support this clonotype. CDR3 loop: CASSFSGTGSYNEQFF. The CDR3 bases are TGTGCCAGCAGCTTTTCCGGGACGGGATCCTACAATGAGCAGTTCTTC. This chain connects TRBV5-5 to TRBJ2-1; possibly TRBD1 or TRBD2 for D (5 bases each). CDR1 SGHKS and CDR2 YYEKEE come from the germline V gene (reference sequence). The CDR3 extends over 16 amino acids. V lost 2 bases, J lost 1 base, and 13 bases lay in between. Full variable domain (rest looked up from reference TRBV5-5 and TRBJ2-1): DAGVTQSPTHLIKTRGQQVTLRCSPISGHKSVSWYQQVLGQGPQFIFQYYEKEERGRGNFPDRFSARQFPNYSSELNVNALLLGDSALYLCASSFSGTGSYNEQFFGPGTRLTVL.

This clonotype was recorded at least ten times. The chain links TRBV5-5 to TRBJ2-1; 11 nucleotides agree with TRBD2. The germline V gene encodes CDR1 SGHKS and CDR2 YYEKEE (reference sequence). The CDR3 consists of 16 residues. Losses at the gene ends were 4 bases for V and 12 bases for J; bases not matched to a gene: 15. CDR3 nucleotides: TGTGCCAGCAGCCCAAACCCATCGACTAGCGGGAAATGGCAGTTCTTC. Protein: CASSPNPSTSGKWQFF.

As DNA, the CDR3 is TGTGCCAGCAGACTTCAGACAGGGGTTTTGGACATTCAGTACTTC. It translates to CASRLQTGVLDIQYF. The J gene is TRBJ2-4, the V gene TRBV6-2 or TRBV6-3; 8 nucleotides line up with TRBD1. The CDR3 is 15 amino acids. CDR1 and CDR2 from the germline V gene are MNHEY and SVGEGT. The V and J ends lost 6 bases and 8 bases, in that order; junction bases with no gene match: 12.

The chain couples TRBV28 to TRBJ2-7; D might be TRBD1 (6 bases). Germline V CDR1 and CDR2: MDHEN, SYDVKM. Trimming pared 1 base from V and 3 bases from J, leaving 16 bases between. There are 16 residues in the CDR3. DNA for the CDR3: TGTGCCAGCAGTTTATCCCTCGGACAGCTACACTACGAGCAGTACTTC. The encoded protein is CASSLSLGQLHYEQYF.

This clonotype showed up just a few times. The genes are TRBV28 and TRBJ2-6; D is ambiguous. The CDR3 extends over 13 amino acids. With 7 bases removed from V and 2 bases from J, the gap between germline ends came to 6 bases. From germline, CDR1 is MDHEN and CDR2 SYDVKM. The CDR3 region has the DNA TGTGCCAGCAACGCGGCTGGGGCCAACGTCCTGACTTTC. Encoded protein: CASNAAGANVLTF. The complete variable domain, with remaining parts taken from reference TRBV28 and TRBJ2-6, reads DVKVTQSSRYLVKRTGEKVFLECVQDMDHENMFWYRQDPGLGLRLIYFSYDVKMKEKGDIPEGYSVSREKKERFSLILESASTNQTSMYLCASNAAGANVLTFGAGSRLTVL.

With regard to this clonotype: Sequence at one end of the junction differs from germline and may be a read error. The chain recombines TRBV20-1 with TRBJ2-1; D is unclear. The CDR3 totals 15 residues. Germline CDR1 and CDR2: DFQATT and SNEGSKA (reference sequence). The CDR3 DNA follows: TGCAGTGCCATCCCCCTAACTATCGCTTACAATGAGCAGTCCTTC. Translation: CSAIPLTIAYNEQSF.